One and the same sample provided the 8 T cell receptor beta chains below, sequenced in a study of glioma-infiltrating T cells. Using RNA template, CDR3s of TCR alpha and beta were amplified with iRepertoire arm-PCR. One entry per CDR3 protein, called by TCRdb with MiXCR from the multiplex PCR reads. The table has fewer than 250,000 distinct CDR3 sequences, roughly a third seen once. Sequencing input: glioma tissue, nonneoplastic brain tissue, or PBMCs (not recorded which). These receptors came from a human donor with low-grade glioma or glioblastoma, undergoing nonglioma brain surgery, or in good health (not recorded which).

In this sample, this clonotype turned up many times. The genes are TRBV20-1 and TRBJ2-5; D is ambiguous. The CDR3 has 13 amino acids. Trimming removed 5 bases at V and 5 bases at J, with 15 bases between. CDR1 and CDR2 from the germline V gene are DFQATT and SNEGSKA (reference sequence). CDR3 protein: CSAPRRVEETQYF. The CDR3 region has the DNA TGCAGTGCTCCCCGACGGGTGGAGGAGACCCAGTACTTC.

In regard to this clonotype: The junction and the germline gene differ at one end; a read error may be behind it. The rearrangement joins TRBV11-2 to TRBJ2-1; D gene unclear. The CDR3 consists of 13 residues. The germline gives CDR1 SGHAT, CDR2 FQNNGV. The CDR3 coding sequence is TGTGCCAGCCGCCCCGGCTCCTACAATGAGCATTTCTTC. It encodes CASRPGSYNEHFF.

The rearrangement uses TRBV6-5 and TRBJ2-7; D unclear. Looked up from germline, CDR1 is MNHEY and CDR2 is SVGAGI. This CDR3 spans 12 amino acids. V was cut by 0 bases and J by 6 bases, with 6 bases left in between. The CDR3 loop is CASSYSWVEQYF. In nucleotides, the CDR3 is TGTGCCAGCAGTTACTCTTGGGTCGAGCAGTACTTC.

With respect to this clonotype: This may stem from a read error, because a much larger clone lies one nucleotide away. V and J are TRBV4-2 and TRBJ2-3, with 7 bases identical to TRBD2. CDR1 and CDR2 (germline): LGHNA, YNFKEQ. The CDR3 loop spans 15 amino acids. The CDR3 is CASSQDREAPDTRYF. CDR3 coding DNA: TGTGCCAGCAGCCAAGATCGGGAGGCCCCAGATACGCGGTATTTT.

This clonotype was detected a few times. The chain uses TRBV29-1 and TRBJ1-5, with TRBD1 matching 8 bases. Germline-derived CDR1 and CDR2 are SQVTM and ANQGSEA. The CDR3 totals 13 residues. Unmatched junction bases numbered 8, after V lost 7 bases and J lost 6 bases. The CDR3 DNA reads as TGCAGCGCTGCCTCAGGGGGCGGTCAGCCCCAGCATTTT. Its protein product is CSAASGGGQPQHF.

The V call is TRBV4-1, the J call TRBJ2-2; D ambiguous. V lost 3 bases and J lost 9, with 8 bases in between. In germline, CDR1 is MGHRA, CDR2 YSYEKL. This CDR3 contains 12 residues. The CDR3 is CASSHPGWELFF. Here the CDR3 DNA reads TGCGCCAGCAGCCATCCCGGGTGGGAGCTGTTTTTT.

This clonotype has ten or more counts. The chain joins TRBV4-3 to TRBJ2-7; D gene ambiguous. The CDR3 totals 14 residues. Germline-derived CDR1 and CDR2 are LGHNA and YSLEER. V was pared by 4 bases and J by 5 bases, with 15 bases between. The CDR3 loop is CASSPRTVPNEQYF. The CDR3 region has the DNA TGCGCCAGCAGCCCTCGGACGGTACCTAACGAGCAGTACTTC.

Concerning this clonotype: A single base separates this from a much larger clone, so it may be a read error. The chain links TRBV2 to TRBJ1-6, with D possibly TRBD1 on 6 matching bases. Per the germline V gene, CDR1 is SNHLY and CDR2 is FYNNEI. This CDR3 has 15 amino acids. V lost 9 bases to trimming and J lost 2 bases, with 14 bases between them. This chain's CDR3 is CARVQGETYNSPLHF. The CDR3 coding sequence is TGTGCCAGGGTACAGGGTGAAACCTATAATTCACCCCTCCACTTT. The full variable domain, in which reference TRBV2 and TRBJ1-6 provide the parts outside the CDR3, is EPEVTQTPSHQVTQMGQEVILRCVPISNHLYFYWYRQILGQKVEFLVSFYNNEISEKSEIFDDQFSVERPDGSNFTLKIRSTKLEDSAMYFCARVQGETYNSPLHFGNGTRLTVT.